The source of this T cell receptor (beta chain) is a study of cytomegalovirus exposure and HLA in healthy donors. Notes on the study in general: Information on immune exposure was restricted to one variable (CMV serostatus). A missense DCLRE1C variant was associated with V- and J-gene trimming of TCR beta chains in a later analysis, and an independent cohort replicated the association.

Germline-derived CDR1 and CDR2 are SGHNT and YYREEE (reference sequence). The trim removed 4 bases at V and 3 bases at J, leaving 8 bases unmatched. The CDR3 is made up of 16 amino acids. Amplification used 60 Vbeta primers and 13 Jbeta primers. Using immunoSEQ multiplex PCR, the repertoire was profiled, and TCRdb retains in-frame clones only, with some absent. The table has some 110,000 clones, over 70% seen once. This clone was recorded once. Its antigen is unidentified. This chain joins TRBV5-4 and TRBJ2-2, with 8 bases that match TRBD1. Source material: PBMCs. This receptor was taken from a male donor in good health and CMV-seronegative. The CDR3 nucleotides are TGTGCCAGCAGCCAGCCCCAGGGGGCCTACACCGGGGAGCTGTTTTTT. Its protein product is CASSQPQGAYTGELFF. The entire variable domain, with the rest obtained from reference TRBV5-4 and TRBJ2-2, is as follows: ETGVTQSPTHLIKTRGQQVTLRCSSQSGHNTVSWYQQALGQGPQFIFQYYREEENGRGNFPPRFSGLQFPNYSSELNVNALELDDSALYLCASSQPQGAYTGELFFGEGSRLTVL.